Sequencing of this T cell receptor beta chain was carried out in a study of T cell changes during pregnancy in multiple sclerosis. The protocol was immunoSEQ multiplex PCR, while the TCRdb copy is restricted to in-frame clones and leaves out a portion. Seen here are just under 45,000 clones, 95% to 97% observed once, and the top ten hold 0.75% to 0.9%. The CDR3 totals 13 residues. Germline V CDR1 and CDR2: SNHLY, FYNNEI. V was clipped by 11 bases and J by 3 bases, with 14 bases between them. The sequencing here drew on peripheral blood, taken in the second trimester of pregnancy. The sequence came from a female donor with multiple sclerosis, enrolled in a pregnancy study. This rearrangement joins TRBV2 to TRBJ1-3, with a possible D match to TRBD1 (5 bases). The CDR3 DNA is TGTGCCTGCCAGGGCTTTTATGGAAACACCATATATTTT. Translating gives CACQGFYGNTIYF.